These 14 T cell receptor beta chains share one sample of origin, sequenced in a study of blood T cell repertoires in COVID-19. Only in-frame clones appear in the TCRdb table, and some are missing; sequencing was by immunoSEQ multiplex PCR. Of hundreds of thousands of clones listed, roughly four fifths are singletons. Sequences were obtained from peripheral blood. The origin of the receptors is a woman older than 75 with COVID-19, enrolled during active disease.

This clone was recorded only once. This chain connects TRBV3-1 (or the pseudogene TRBV3-2) to TRBJ2-3, with 7 bases that match TRBD1. The CDR3 spans 15 residues. V shed 5 bases and J 3 bases; nucleotides not matched to a gene: 8. Germline values: CDR1 LGHDT, CDR2 YNNKEL (reference sequence). CDR3 sequence: CASSFRTGRTDTQYF. The CDR3 DNA is TGTGCCAGCAGCTTTCGGACAGGTCGGACAGATACGCAGTATTTT.

This clone was found once. Distinct nucleotide sequences in the sample also encode this CDR3. The V gene is TRBV5-1, the J gene TRBJ1-6; 7 bases map to TRBD1. The junction had 4 bases not matched to a gene; V was cut back by 0 bases and J by 7 bases. Per the germline V gene, CDR1 is SGHRS and CDR2 is YFSETQ. The length of the CDR3 is 15 residues. The CDR3 nucleotides read TGCGCCAGCAGCTTGGGACAGGGAAGAAATTCACCCCTCCACTTT. Translation gives CASSLGQGRNSPLHF.

V and J are TRBV7-9 and TRBJ2-5; perhaps TRBD1 as D (6 bases). Deletions cut 5 bases from V and 5 bases from J, with 15 bases between. The CDR3 is 14 residues long. Germline V gene data show CDR1 as SEHNR and CDR2 as FQNEAQ (reference sequence). CDR3 sequence reads: CASSISGAGETQYF. As DNA, the CDR3 is TGTGCCAGCAGCATCTCAGGGGCCGGCGAGACCCAGTACTTC.

The chain recombines TRBV4-1 with TRBJ2-5, with 10 bases lining up with TRBD2. The ends lost 0 bases at V and 9 bases at J; junction bases unmatched: 1. This CDR3 spans 13 amino acids. The germline gives CDR1 MGHRA, CDR2 YSYEKL. CDR3 region: CASSQDLAGAQYF. CDR3 nucleotide sequence: TGCGCCAGCAGCCAAGATCTAGCGGGAGCCCAGTACTTC.

The sample holds a few counts of this clone. The chain has TRBV5-4 and TRBJ2-1, with 9 bases identical to TRBD1. The trim removed 2 bases at V and 5 bases at J, leaving 5 bases unmatched. The length of the CDR3 is 15 residues. The germline V gene has CDR1 SGHNT and CDR2 YYREEE (reference sequence). The CDR3 DNA is TGTGCCAGCAGCTTAGACAGGGGGTGGAACAATGAGCAGTTCTTC. Its protein product is CASSLDRGWNNEQFF.

The chain joins TRBV30 to TRBJ2-7, with 10 nucleotides matching TRBD2. CDR1 GTSNPN and CDR2 SVGIG come from the germline V gene (reference sequence). V was pared by 1 base and J by 4 bases, with 1 base of the junction left unmatched. The CDR3 is 13 amino acids. The DNA for the CDR3 is TGTGCCTGGAGTGGGACTAGCGGATACGAGCAGTACTTC. Translated: CAWSGTSGYEQYF.

The rearrangement uses TRBV6-5 and TRBJ1-2; D is possibly TRBD1 (5 bases). V gave up 3 bases and J gave up 7 bases, with 12 bases separating them. CDR3 length equals 13 residues. Germline V gene data show CDR1 as MNHEY and CDR2 as SVGAGI. DNA for the CDR3: TGTGCCAGCAGTTATGAGCGGGGGGGTGGCTACACCTTC. This gives the protein CASSYERGGGYTF.

The chain couples TRBV7-9 to TRBJ1-2, with 10 nucleotides matching TRBD1. The length of the CDR3 is 17 residues. The germline CDR1 and CDR2 sequences are SEHNR and FQNEAQ (reference sequence). V shed 5 bases and J 8 bases; nucleotides not matched to a gene: 17. CDR3 residues: CASSDLRSGQGNRGYTF. The CDR3 DNA reads TGTGCCAGCAGCGACCTCAGGTCGGGACAGGGGAATAGAGGCTACACCTTC.

This clone showed up just a few times. The CDR3 spells CATITTQGMGGYTF. The CDR3 bases are TGTGCAACCATAACGACGCAGGGGATGGGTGGCTACACCTTC. The genes are TRBV6-5 and TRBJ1-2; tentative D call: TRBD1 (6 bases). CDR3 length: 14 amino acids. Germline V gene data show CDR1 as MNHEY and CDR2 as SVGAGI.

This chain uses TRBV6-2 or TRBV6-3 with TRBJ1-5; weak D call: TRBD1 (5 bases). This CDR3 spans 15 amino acids. V dropped 4 bases and J dropped 3 bases, with 13 bases sitting between them. Germline CDR1 and CDR2: MNHEY and SVGEGT. The CDR3 DNA reads as TGTGCCAGCAGTTCCGCAGACAGAATCAATCAGCCCCAGCATTTT. Protein: CASSSADRINQPQHF.

The CDR3 DNA reads as TGTGCCAGCAGCCCAAGGACAGGGGGTAACACCGGGGAGCTGTTTTTT. Translated, it gives CASSPRTGGNTGELFF. The gene calls are TRBV9 and TRBJ2-2, with TRBD1 identical over 10 bases. V was pared by 4 bases and J by 2 bases, with 5 bases of the junction left unmatched. The CDR3 sequence is 16 residues long. Germline CDR1 is SGDLS and CDR2 is YYNGEE.

The V gene is TRBV6-2 or TRBV6-3, the J gene TRBJ2-7, with a tentative D call TRBD2 (5 bases). CDR3 length equals 12 residues. The germline V and J ends were trimmed by 6 bases and 0 bases, with 6 bases remaining between them. The germline V gene has CDR1 MNHEY and CDR2 SVGEGT. The CDR3: CASSGGSYEQYF. The CDR3, as DNA: TGTGCCAGCAGCGGAGGCTCCTACGAGCAGTACTTC.

V gene TRBV10-3 combines with J gene TRBJ1-2, with no clear D. The V end lost 0 bases, the J end lost 6 bases, and 2 bases lay between the germline ends. This CDR3 is 11 amino acids long. CDR1 and CDR2 (germline): ENHRY, SYGVKD. CDR3 sequence: CAISESDGYTF. DNA of the CDR3: TGTGCCATCAGTGAGTCCGATGGCTACACCTTC.

The V call is TRBV6-6, the J call TRBJ2-5; 13 bases fit TRBD2. After removal of 10 bases from V and 5 bases from J, the junction contained 7 bases not matched to a gene. CDR3 length: 14 amino acids. Germline assignment: CDR1 MNHNY and CDR2 SVGAGI (reference sequence). In DNA, the CDR3 is TGTGCCAACCTACTAGCGGGAGGGCAGGAGACCCAGTACTTC. This gives the protein CANLLAGGQETQYF.